This T cell receptor beta chain appears in the sequencing data of a study of blood T cell repertoires in COVID-19. The wider study: Samples came from the United States, Italy and Spain, spanning acute and convalescent COVID-19. Sample material is recorded as cDNA or gDNA derived from T cells, B-cell-depleted T cells, or PBMCs.

The CDR3 extends over 15 amino acids. Germline CDR1 reads SGHNT; CDR2 reads YENEEA. Trimming left V 1 base short and J 4 bases short, with 11 bases between. Methods used by the authors: It was from reference gene primer amplification that nucleated cell counts were estimated. Generated by immunoSEQ multiplex PCR, the TCRdb table keeps only in-frame clones and is missing some. The V and J calls and the clone size are those of that table, but D and trimming were determined from the DNA. The sample consists of about 130,000 clones, approximately 81% of them appearing once. This chain links TRBV11-3 with TRBJ2-1; a weak D match, TRBD2 (5 bases). Sequencing used peripheral blood. This receptor was identified in a man aged 60-69 years with acute or convalescent COVID-19. The CDR3 region is CASSLVSGAYNEQFF. The CDR3 coding sequence is TGTGCCAGCAGCTTAGTAAGCGGAGCTTACAATGAGCAGTTCTTC.